These 20 T cell receptor beta chains were sequenced from one sample in a study of cytomegalovirus exposure and HLA in healthy donors. The PCR ran on 60 Vbeta and 13 Jbeta primers. The protocol was immunoSEQ multiplex PCR, while the TCRdb copy is restricted to in-frame clones and leaves out a portion. The sample includes roughly 62,000 clones. The sequencing sample was made of PBMCs. These receptors came from a male donor in good health and CMV-seronegative.

This chain uses TRBV2 with TRBJ2-5; D possibly corresponds to TRBD1 (6 bases). Germline CDR1 and CDR2: SNHLY and FYNNEI. V lost 3 bases and J 6 bases, leaving 14 bases between the germline ends. The CDR3 totals 14 residues. This CDR3 reads CASSDRGLGKTQYF. DNA of the CDR3: TGTGCCAGCAGTGACAGGGGTCTCGGGAAGACCCAGTACTTC.

The rearrangement uses TRBV6-6 and TRBJ2-7, with 7 bases fitting TRBD2. V trimming: 4 bases; J trimming: 4 bases; junction bases outside the gene matches: 1. The CDR3 is made up of 12 amino acids. CDR1 is MNHNY, CDR2 SVGAGI, per germline (reference sequence). The DNA for the CDR3 is TGTGCCAGCAGTTCTAGCGGTTACGAGCAGTACTTC. Translated: CASSSSGYEQYF.

The chain couples TRBV2 to TRBJ2-3, with 15 bases fitting TRBD2. CDR1 is SNHLY and CDR2 is FYNNEI in the germline V gene. Trimming cost V 4 bases and J 6 bases; bases outside gene matches: 2. This CDR3 spans 15 amino acids. For the CDR3, the DNA is TGTGCCAGCAGTGCCGGACTAGCGGGGGGGGATACGCAGTATTTT. Translated: CASSAGLAGGDTQYF.

This rearrangement joins TRBV27 to TRBJ2-7, with D maybe TRBD2 (5 bases). The CDR3 contains 14 residues. V shed 5 bases and J shed 3 bases, with 14 bases lying between them. Germline lookup yields CDR1 MNHEY and CDR2 SMNVEV (reference sequence). This chain's CDR3 is CASSDSGVIYEQYF. Written as DNA, the CDR3 is TGTGCCAGCAGTGACTCCGGGGTTATCTACGAGCAGTACTTC.

CDR3 bases: TGTGCCAGCAGCCAACTAGCGGGGGGGCGAAATGAGCAGTTCTTC. It codes for CASSQLAGGRNEQFF. This chain connects TRBV7-9 to TRBJ2-1; TRBD2 agrees at 13 bases. Germline CDR1 SEHNR, CDR2 FQNEAQ (reference sequence). This CDR3 comprises 15 residues. Unmatched junction bases numbered 5, after V lost 5 bases and J lost 7 bases.

The chain employs TRBV5-1 and TRBJ1-2; 7 nucleotides align to TRBD1. CDR1 SGHRS and CDR2 YFSETQ come from the germline V gene. This CDR3 comprises 13 residues. The V and J ends lost 7 bases and 2 bases, in that order; junction bases with no gene match: 5. In DNA, the CDR3 is TGCGCCAGCTCAAGGGGACAGAACTATGGCTACACCTTC. Protein sequence: CASSRGQNYGYTF.

The chain links TRBV7-2 to TRBJ1-4; D is uncertain. V lost 5 bases, J lost 2 bases, and 9 bases lay in between. The CDR3 consists of 14 residues. The germline V gene encodes CDR1 SGHTA and CDR2 FQGNSA. CDR3 coding DNA: TGTGCCAGCAGCCTCAGGACTACTAATGAAAAACTGTTTTTT. Protein: CASSLRTTNEKLFF. The variable domain in full, completed from reference TRBV7-2 and TRBJ1-4, reads GAGVSQSPSNKVTEKGKDVELRCDPISGHTALYWYRQSLGQGLEFLIYFQGNSAPDKSGLPSDRFSAERTGGSVSTLTIQRTQQEDSAVYLCASSLRTTNEKLFFGSGTQLSVL.

The rearrangement uses TRBV7-2 and TRBJ2-3; 7 bases match TRBD1. The CDR3 is made up of 15 amino acids. The junction had 6 bases not matched to a gene; V was cut back by 4 bases and J by 2 bases. The germline V gene encodes CDR1 SGHTA and CDR2 FQGNSA. The CDR3 here is CASSSYRGDTDTQYF. CDR3 in DNA: TGTGCCAGCAGCTCCTACAGGGGTGACACAGATACGCAGTATTTT.

This chain uses TRBV7-9 with TRBJ2-7, with a weak D call TRBD2 (6 bases). V lost 4 bases to trimming and J lost 1 base, with 8 bases between them. Germline loops: CDR1 SEHNR, CDR2 FQNEAQ (reference sequence). CDR3 size: 13 residues. In DNA form, the CDR3 reads TGTGCCAGCAGCTCTAGCGTTTCCTACGAGCAGTACTTC. Translation gives CASSSSVSYEQYF.

This sequence joins TRBV27 and TRBJ1-4, with 7 bases aligning to TRBD1. J gave up 5 bases and V 5 bases, and 8 bases lay outside the gene matches. This CDR3 comprises 15 residues. Germline V gene lookup returns CDR1 MNHEY and CDR2 SMNVEV (reference sequence). CDR3 sequence reads: CASSQRRDRNEKLFF. The CDR3 DNA is TGTGCCAGCAGTCAACGCAGGGACAGAAATGAAAAACTGTTTTTT.

This chain joins TRBV13 and TRBJ2-3; 10 nucleotides match TRBD2. CDR3 length equals 16 residues. Germline trimming cut 0 bases from V and 8 bases from J; bases unmatched to any gene: 8. The germline V gene encodes CDR1 PRHDT and CDR2 FYEKMQ (reference sequence). The CDR3 region has the DNA TGTGCCAGCAGCTTAGGATCCCTAGCGGGAGCTGCTACGCAGTATTTT. This codes for CASSLGSLAGAATQYF.

Remarks on this clone: Other nucleotide sequences in the sample specify the same CDR3. The chain has TRBV6-5 and TRBJ2-1; possible D gene TRBD1, 6 bases. With 0 bases removed from V and 6 bases from J, the gap between germline ends came to 15 bases. Looked up from germline, CDR1 is MNHEY and CDR2 is SVGAGI. The CDR3 runs to 16 residues. CDR3 residues: CASSYSSPGQPNEQFF. DNA for the CDR3: TGTGCCAGCAGTTACTCGAGTCCCGGACAGCCCAATGAGCAGTTCTTC.

V gene TRBV7-9 combines with J gene TRBJ2-1; D remains unclear. The CDR3 is 12 residues long. Germline lookup yields CDR1 SEHNR and CDR2 FQNEAQ (reference sequence). The V and J ends lost 6 bases and 7 bases respectively, with 10 bases between them. In nucleotides, the CDR3 is TGTGCCAGCAGATCCCTAAATAATGAGCAGTTCTTC. Its protein is CASRSLNNEQFF. The full variable domain, completed using reference TRBV7-9 and TRBJ2-1, is DTGVSQNPRHKITKRGQNVTFRCDPISEHNRLYWYRQTLGQGPEFLTYFQNEAQLEKSRLLSDRFSAERPKGSFSTLEIQRTEQGDSAMYLCASRSLNNEQFFGPGTRLTVL.

The V call is TRBV28, the J call TRBJ2-1, with 8 nucleotides matching TRBD1. The CDR3 has 16 amino acids. Germline V lookup: CDR1 MDHEN, CDR2 SYDVKM. V lost 4 bases and J lost 5; bases outside the gene matches: 10. The CDR3 here is CASSSPGQGSDNEQFF. CDR3 bases: TGTGCCAGCAGTTCACCCGGACAGGGATCCGACAATGAGCAGTTCTTC. Full variable domain (outside the CDR3, taken from reference TRBV28 and TRBJ2-1): DVKVTQSSRYLVKRTGEKVFLECVQDMDHENMFWYRQDPGLGLRLIYFSYDVKMKEKGDIPEGYSVSREKKERFSLILESASTNQTSMYLCASSSPGQGSDNEQFFGPGTRLTVL.

CDR3 nucleotide sequence: TGTGCCAGCAGTGCCGACTACGACAATGAGCAGTTCTTC. Translation: CASSADYDNEQFF. The chain recombines TRBV6-4 with TRBJ2-1; TRBD2 is a possible D gene (5 bases). This CDR3 region has 13 residues. Germline lookup yields CDR1 MRHNA and CDR2 SNTAGT. Trimming left V 4 bases short and J 5 bases short, with 9 bases between.

The V gene is TRBV7-9, the J gene TRBJ2-2; 7 bases map to TRBD1. The junction had 7 bases not matched to a gene; V was cut back by 5 bases and J by 4 bases. In germline, CDR1 is SEHNR, CDR2 FQNEAQ (reference sequence). The CDR3 has 15 residues. This chain's CDR3 is CASSQIDRVTGELFF. CDR3 DNA sequence: TGTGCCAGCAGCCAGATAGACAGGGTCACCGGGGAGCTGTTTTTT.

The chain employs TRBV5-1 and TRBJ2-5, with 9 positions matching TRBD2. With 1 base clipped from V and 1 base from J, the junction kept 5 bases outside the gene matches. The length of the CDR3 is 16 residues. CDR1 is SGHRS, CDR2 YFSETQ, per germline. The CDR3 nucleotides are TGCGCCAGCAGCTTGTGGGTAGCGGGGGCCCAAGAGACCCAGTACTTC. It yields the protein CASSLWVAGAQETQYF. Drawing the rest from reference TRBV5-1 and TRBJ2-5, the complete variable domain is KAGVTQTPRYLIKTRGQQVTLSCSPISGHRSVSWYQQTPGQGLQFLFEYFSETQRNKGNFPGRFSGRQFSNSRSEMNVSTLELGDSALYLCASSLWVAGAQETQYFGPGTRLLVL.

The chain links TRBV28 to TRBJ1-2; TRBD1 matches 7 bases. J was trimmed by 3 bases and V by 8 bases; bases with no gene match: 0. The CDR3 spans 11 residues. Germline loops: CDR1 MDHEN, CDR2 SYDVKM. CDR3 bases: TGTGCCAGCGGGACAGACTATGGCTACACCTTC. It translates to CASGTDYGYTF.

V usage is TRBV18 and J usage is TRBJ2-1, with D perhaps TRBD2 (6 bases). The CDR3 covers 14 residues. The germline CDR1 and CDR2 sequences are KGHSH and LQKENI. V was trimmed by 1 base and J by 5 bases, leaving 9 bases between them. CDR3 sequence: CASSPLGGDNEQFF. In nucleotides, the CDR3 is TGTGCCAGCTCACCACTCGGCGGGGACAATGAGCAGTTCTTC. Full variable domain (outside the CDR3, taken from reference TRBV18 and TRBJ2-1): NAGVMQNPRHLVRRRGQEARLRCSPMKGHSHVYWYRQLPEEGLKFMVYLQKENIIDESGMPKERFSAEFPKEGPSILRIQQVVRGDSAAYFCASSPLGGDNEQFFGPGTRLTVL.

CDR3 nucleotides: TGCAGCGGGTGGACTAGCGGGAGGGTCTACAATGAGCAGTTCTTC. Translation gives CSGWTSGRVYNEQFF. This chain links TRBV29-1 with TRBJ2-1, with TRBD2 identical over 15 bases. Trimming removed 7 bases from V and 3 bases from J; junction bases left unmatched: 4. The CDR3 totals 15 residues. The germline V gene has CDR1 SQVTM and CDR2 ANQGSEA.